The 5 T cell receptor beta chains in this list originate from one sample, sequenced in a study of shared clonotypes between healthy human individuals. TCRdb's copy holds only in-frame clones and misses some; the assay was immunoSEQ multiplex PCR. The table records some 980,000 clones, roughly 72% of them present only once. Source material: memory CD4+ T cells sorted from blood. Described subset: CD45RA-negative fraction. The receptors shown here come from a young man in good health.

The rearrangement joins TRBV5-4 to TRBJ1-6; no firm D call. The CDR3 is 16 amino acids. V shed 0 bases and J shed 7 bases, with 14 bases lying between them. The germline gives CDR1 SGHNT, CDR2 YYREEE (reference sequence). Here the CDR3 reads CASSLESPSVNSPLHF. Here the CDR3 DNA reads TGTGCCAGCAGCTTGGAGTCTCCCTCGGTGAATTCACCCCTCCACTTT.

Comment on this clone: Given a much more abundant clone one base away, this may be a read error. J is TRBJ2-1 and V is TRBV6-1; 9 bases are a match to TRBD1. The CDR3 covers 15 residues. CDR1 is MNHNS and CDR2 is SASEGT in the germline V gene. CDR3 nucleotide sequence: TGTGCCAGCAGTAAAGCGACAGGGGGCTACAATGAGCAGTTCTTC. It yields the protein CASSKATGGYNEQFF.

The chain is built from TRBV28 and TRBJ2-4; possibly TRBD1 for D (5 bases). CDR3 length equals 16 residues. The V end was cut by 3 bases, the J end by 4 bases, with 16 bases between. CDR1 MDHEN and CDR2 SYDVKM come from the germline V gene. The CDR3, as DNA: TGTGCCAGCAGTTTGGATTGGAACAGGCCAAAAAACATTCAGTACTTC. As protein: CASSLDWNRPKNIQYF.

The chain couples TRBV7-6 to TRBJ1-3; D call uncertain. The germline CDR1 and CDR2 sequences are SGHVS and FNYEAQ. The V gene lost 5 bases and the J gene lost 0 bases, with 11 bases spanning the gap. The CDR3 extends over 15 amino acids. CDR3 residues: CASSQDRGSGNTIYF. In DNA form, the CDR3 reads TGTGCCAGCAGCCAGGACCGCGGCTCTGGAAACACCATATATTTT.

This chain links TRBV9 with TRBJ2-3; D perhaps matches TRBD1 (5 bases). This CDR3 region has 13 residues. The V gene lost 8 bases and the J gene lost 0 bases, with 10 bases spanning the gap. From germline, CDR1 is SGDLS and CDR2 YYNGEE. The DNA of the CDR3 is TGTGCCAGTGGGGCCCATAGCACAGATACGCAGTATTTT. Amino acids: CASGAHSTDTQYF.